These 32 T cell receptor beta chains were sequenced from one sample in a study of T cell repertoires in cytomegalovirus infection. For these receptors, no antigen is known. TCRdb passed the reads through MiXCR, listing each CDR3 protein once. Of hundreds of thousands of distinct CDR3 sequences in the sample, approximately 33% were seen once. The sequences come from cultured PBMCs, collected from culture after CMV antigen stimulation. Source of these receptors: a human donor in good health (CMV status not recorded). Some clones in this sample may be carry-over from other donors' samples.

The genes are TRBV4-1 and TRBJ2-3; D is unresolved. The ends were cut back, 4 bases at V and 8 bases at J, with 13 bases in the middle. The CDR3 runs to 13 residues. Germline assignment: CDR1 MGHRA and CDR2 YSYEKL. CDR3 sequence reads: CASSPFGLGTQYF. The CDR3 bases are TGCGCCAGCAGCCCGTTCGGGCTTGGTACGCAGTATTTT.

This clonotype occurred many times. The V call is TRBV7-2, the J call TRBJ1-2, with D maybe TRBD1 (5 bases). CDR1 is SGHTA, CDR2 FQGNSA, per germline. Trimming pared 5 bases from V and 8 bases from J, leaving 18 bases between. This CDR3 contains 14 residues. Written as DNA, the CDR3 is TGTGCCAGCAGCCAAAGGCGGCAGGGTAGGGGCTACACCTTC. Translating gives CASSQRRQGRGYTF.

The chain carries TRBV15 and TRBJ2-3; 8 nucleotides agree with TRBD2. The CDR3 runs 16 residues. V was clipped by 8 bases and J by 1 base; unmatched bases: 11. Germline assignment: CDR1 LNHNV and CDR2 YYDKDF (reference sequence). CDR3 sequence reads: CATSQPPSGRTDTQYF. DNA of the CDR3: TGTGCCACCTCACAGCCTCCTAGCGGGCGCACAGATACGCAGTATTTT.

The CDR3 here is CASSYPGLAGGPLSETQYF. DNA for the CDR3: TGTGCCAGCAGTTACCCCGGACTAGCGGGAGGGCCGTTGTCCGAGACCCAGTACTTC. The V call is TRBV6-2 or TRBV6-3, the J call TRBJ2-5, with 15 bases identical to TRBD2. The CDR3 sequence is 19 residues long. Germline lookup yields CDR1 MNHEY and CDR2 SVGEGT. V shed 2 bases and J 5 bases; nucleotides not matched to a gene: 12.

This clonotype was observed a handful of times. The rearrangement links TRBV12-3 or TRBV12-4 to TRBJ2-5; 7 positions match TRBD1. The V gene end was trimmed by 5 bases and the J gene end by 1 base; junction bases not matched to a gene: 7. This CDR3 comprises 15 residues. CDR3 in DNA: TGTGCCAGCAGTAACCGGGACAGTTTCCAAGAGACCCAGTACTTC. Its translation: CASSNRDSFQETQYF.

This clonotype has at least ten counts. This rearrangement joins TRBV7-8 to TRBJ1-5; perhaps TRBD1 as D (6 bases). The CDR3 has 15 amino acids. V lost 5 bases and J 6 bases, leaving 17 bases between the germline ends. Germline lookup yields CDR1 SGHVS and CDR2 FQNEAQ. The CDR3, as DNA: TGTGCCAGCAGCCTAAAGCGGACAGATCGTCAGCCCCAGCATTTT. It yields the protein CASSLKRTDRQPQHF.

This clonotype was counted only a few times. The chain is built from TRBV6-1 and TRBJ2-7; possible D gene TRBD1, 7 bases. V was trimmed by 5 bases and J by 4 bases, leaving 30 bases between them. The CDR3 is 19 residues long. Per the germline V gene, CDR1 is MNHNS and CDR2 is SASEGT. DNA of the CDR3: TGTGCCAGCAGTCCATCCCTCCGTTTTTCGACAGGGAGCGGGTACGAGCAGTACTTC. Its translation is CASSPSLRFSTGSGYEQYF.

This clonotype was recorded only once. V and J are TRBV2 and TRBJ1-2, with TRBD1 as a possible D gene (5 bases). Germline V gene data show CDR1 as SNHLY and CDR2 as FYNNEI. Trimming left V 1 base short and J 3 bases short, with 9 bases between. This CDR3 contains 14 residues. The CDR3 reads CASSEGLGDYGYTF. The CDR3, as DNA: TGTGCCAGCAGTGAAGGGTTAGGGGACTATGGCTACACCTTC.

In this sample, this clonotype turned up a few times. Written as DNA, the CDR3 is TGTGCCAGCAGTGAAGACGGGACAGGCGGTAATGGCTACACCTTC. It yields the protein CASSEDGTGGNGYTF. The chain links TRBV6-1 to TRBJ1-2, with 8 bases aligning to TRBD1. The CDR3 covers 15 residues. Trimming took 1 base from V and 6 from J; bases not matched to a gene: 7. The germline V gene has CDR1 MNHNS and CDR2 SASEGT.

This clonotype occurred many times. The junction differs from germline at one of its ends, possibly a read error. This rearrangement joins TRBV7-2 to TRBJ1-2; 7 nucleotides match TRBD1. The germline V gene has CDR1 SGHTA and CDR2 FQGNSA. CDR3 length: 15 amino acids. This chain's CDR3 is CASSYQGGFNDGYTF. The CDR3, as DNA: TGTGCCAGCAGCTATCAGGGGGGGTTTAACGATGGCTACACCTTC.

The table lists this clonotype with a few counts. This chain connects TRBV7-9 to TRBJ2-7, with 7 bases that match TRBD1. CDR1 and CDR2 (germline): SEHNR, FQNEAQ (reference sequence). CDR3 length: 14 residues. The ends lost 5 bases at V and 4 bases at J; junction bases unmatched: 8. CDR3 DNA: TGTGCCAGCAGCCAAAGACAGGGATTATACGAGCAGTACTTC. It specifies CASSQRQGLYEQYF.

The chain recombines TRBV6-1 with TRBJ1-5; 8 bases are a match to TRBD1. The CDR3 is 16 amino acids. V trimming: 5 bases; J trimming: 4 bases; junction bases outside the gene matches: 10. The V gene's germline CDR1 is MNHNS and CDR2 SASEGT. CDR3 loop: CASSPGYQGANQPQHF. CDR3 DNA: TGTGCCAGCAGTCCCGGTTATCAGGGGGCAAATCAGCCCCAGCATTTT.

This clonotype has a handful of counts. The rearrangement uses TRBV2 and TRBJ2-5, with 7 bases fitting TRBD2. The CDR3 is 15 amino acids. The junction had 8 bases not matched to a gene; V was cut back by 4 bases and J by 3 bases. Germline CDR1 SNHLY, CDR2 FYNNEI. The CDR3 bases are TGTGCCAGCAGTGTTAGGAGCGGGACCAAAGAGACCCAGTACTTC. This codes for CASSVRSGTKETQYF. Using reference TRBV2 and TRBJ2-5 for the parts outside the CDR3, the full variable domain is EPEVTQTPSHQVTQMGQEVILRCVPISNHLYFYWYRQILGQKVEFLVSFYNNEISEKSEIFDDQFSVERPDGSNFTLKIRSTKLEDSAMYFCASSVRSGTKETQYFGPGTRLLVL.

This clonotype was counted at least ten times. The J gene is TRBJ2-3, the V gene TRBV7-6; tentatively, D is TRBD2 (7 bases). This CDR3 contains 17 residues. V lost 5 bases, J lost 3 bases, and 21 bases lay in between. Germline lookup yields CDR1 SGHVS and CDR2 FNYEAQ. CDR3 DNA sequence: TGTGCCAGCAGCCCGGGGGCCCGCGGGAGTCGAACAGATACGCAGTATTTT. Translation: CASSPGARGSRTDTQYF.

This clonotype was recorded a few times. The rearrangement uses TRBV5-1 and TRBJ1-4, with 7 nucleotides matching TRBD1. Germline V CDR1 and CDR2: SGHRS, YFSETQ. This CDR3 region has 15 residues. Germline trimming cut 0 bases from V and 8 bases from J; bases unmatched to any gene: 7. Here the CDR3 reads CASSLVEGAGEKLFF. In DNA form, the CDR3 reads TGCGCCAGCAGCTTGGTCGAGGGGGCTGGAGAAAAACTGTTTTTT. Supplemented by reference TRBV5-1 and TRBJ1-4, the full variable domain reads KAGVTQTPRYLIKTRGQQVTLSCSPISGHRSVSWYQQTPGQGLQFLFEYFSETQRNKGNFPGRFSGRQFSNSRSEMNVSTLELGDSALYLCASSLVEGAGEKLFFGSGTQLSVL.

The gene calls are TRBV2 and TRBJ2-7; D is unclear. Germline V gives CDR1 SNHLY, CDR2 FYNNEI. Trimming cost V 7 bases and J 4 bases, with 8 bases left between them. The CDR3 contains 11 residues. The CDR3 sequence: CASKASYEQYF. The CDR3 DNA follows: TGTGCCAGCAAGGCGTCTTACGAGCAGTACTTC.

This clonotype came up many times. The chain employs TRBV28 and TRBJ1-2; tentatively, D is TRBD1 (6 bases). Germline assignment: CDR1 MDHEN and CDR2 SYDVKM. Trimming left V 3 bases short and J 4 bases short, with 9 bases between. This CDR3 is 13 amino acids long. The CDR3 bases are TGTGCCAGCAGTTTCGGGGGCGGCTATGGCTACACCTTC. Its protein is CASSFGGGYGYTF.

This clonotype occurred a few times. The gene calls are TRBV6-1 and TRBJ1-1; no clear D gene. Looked up from germline, CDR1 is MNHNS and CDR2 is SASEGT. The CDR3 is 18 residues long. Deletions cut 6 bases from V and 0 bases from J, with 23 bases between. CDR3 sequence reads: CASSSQTRVGSLNTEAFF. As DNA, the CDR3 is TGTGCCAGCAGCTCCCAGACAAGGGTAGGCTCTCTGAACACTGAAGCTTTCTTT.

This clonotype appeared a few times. The chain combines TRBV28 with TRBJ2-1; TRBD2 matches at 13 bases. The CDR3 sequence is 14 residues long. J lost 9 bases, V lost 5 bases, and 4 bases had no gene match. Germline V gene data show CDR1 as MDHEN and CDR2 as SYDVKM. The CDR3 region has the DNA TGTGCCAGCAGTCGCGGACTAGCGGGAGTTGAGCAGTTCTTC. This translates into CASSRGLAGVEQFF.

This clonotype was counted at least ten times. This chain uses TRBV7-9 with TRBJ1-1; D not resolved. The V gene lost 3 bases and the J gene lost 3 bases, with 14 bases spanning the gap. The V gene's germline CDR1 is SEHNR and CDR2 FQNEAQ (reference sequence). This CDR3 spans 15 amino acids. The CDR3 protein is CASSLTGFGHTEAFF. CDR3 sequence (DNA): TGTGCCAGCAGCTTGACGGGCTTCGGGCACACTGAAGCTTTCTTT.

The genes are TRBV5-6 and TRBJ2-2; TRBD1 is a possible D gene (5 bases). CDR1 and CDR2 (germline): SGHDT, YYEEEE. V was clipped by 0 bases and J by 3 bases, with 9 bases between them. This CDR3 spans 15 amino acids. This CDR3 is CASSLAGAYTGELFF. CDR3 sequence (DNA): TGTGCCAGCAGCTTGGCTGGGGCGTACACCGGGGAGCTGTTTTTT. Using reference TRBV5-6 and TRBJ2-2 for the parts outside the CDR3, the full variable domain is DAGVTQSPTHLIKTRGQQVTLRCSPKSGHDTVSWYQQALGQGPQFIFQYYEEEERQRGNFPDRFSGHQFPNYSSELNVNALLLGDSALYLCASSLAGAYTGELFFGEGSRLTVL.

The genes are TRBV2 and TRBJ2-1, with 7 nucleotides matching TRBD1. This CDR3 has 15 residues. Germline V gene data show CDR1 as SNHLY and CDR2 as FYNNEI. Trimming cost V 3 bases and J 6 bases; bases outside gene matches: 8. The CDR3 DNA is TGTGCCAGCAGTGAGGGACACACAGGGGCCAATGAGCAGTTCTTC. Translation gives CASSEGHTGANEQFF.

This clonotype was found a few times. The V and J genes are TRBV28 and TRBJ1-6; 7 bases agree with TRBD1. Germline V gene lookup returns CDR1 MDHEN and CDR2 SYDVKM. Trimming took 6 bases from V and 7 from J; bases not matched to a gene: 9. This CDR3 region has 15 residues. CDR3 region: CASSPYRGLNSPLHF. In DNA, the CDR3 is TGTGCCAGCAGCCCATACAGGGGCCTAAATTCACCCCTCCACTTT.

The J gene is TRBJ2-6, the V gene TRBV30; D may be TRBD2 (6 bases). V lost 8 bases to trimming and J lost 2 bases, with 13 bases between them. CDR1 is GTSNPN and CDR2 is SVGIG in the germline V gene (reference sequence). The CDR3 covers 14 residues. The DNA for the CDR3 is TGTGCCCAGGGAGGAGGGCCTGGGGCCAACGTCCTGACTTTC. This codes for CAQGGGPGANVLTF.

This clonotype was observed a handful of times. The chain combines TRBV5-4 with TRBJ2-1; 7 bases line up with TRBD2. With 1 base clipped from V and 6 bases from J, the junction kept 4 bases outside the gene matches. Germline-derived CDR1 and CDR2 are SGHNT and YYREEE (reference sequence). CDR3 length: 14 residues. The CDR3 DNA is TGTGCCAGCAGCTTGATTGGGGGGGGCAATGAGCAGTTCTTC. This gives the protein CASSLIGGGNEQFF. Together with reference TRBV5-4 and TRBJ2-1, the CDR3 gives the full variable domain: ETGVTQSPTHLIKTRGQQVTLRCSSQSGHNTVSWYQQALGQGPQFIFQYYREEENGRGNFPPRFSGLQFPNYSSELNVNALELDDSALYLCASSLIGGGNEQFFGPGTRLTVL.

This clonotype was observed many times. The chain carries TRBV7-8 and TRBJ1-2, with TRBD1 identical over 9 bases. Looked up from germline, CDR1 is SGHVS and CDR2 is FQNEAQ. J was trimmed by 8 bases and V by 5 bases; bases with no gene match: 9. The CDR3 is 14 residues long. CDR3 sequence: CASSPRQGVWGYTF. DNA for the CDR3: TGTGCCAGCAGCCCTCGACAGGGGGTGTGGGGCTACACCTTC.

The chain is built from TRBV2 and TRBJ1-5, with unresolved D. Germline lookup yields CDR1 SNHLY and CDR2 FYNNEI. The CDR3 totals 15 residues. Deletions cut 4 bases from V and 9 bases from J, with 19 bases between. The CDR3 sequence is CASSAEDLRVRPQHF. CDR3 nucleotides: TGTGCCAGCAGTGCGGAGGACTTGCGGGTGCGGCCCCAGCATTTT. Filled out from reference TRBV2 and TRBJ1-5, the complete variable domain reads EPEVTQTPSHQVTQMGQEVILRCVPISNHLYFYWYRQILGQKVEFLVSFYNNEISEKSEIFDDQFSVERPDGSNFTLKIRSTKLEDSAMYFCASSAEDLRVRPQHFGDGTRLSIL.

This clonotype has a handful of counts. The chain has TRBV28 and TRBJ1-6; tentative D call: TRBD1 (6 bases). Trimming took off 10 bases at V and 4 bases at J, with 14 bases between the two ends. The CDR3 is made up of 14 amino acids. Looked up from germline, CDR1 is MDHEN and CDR2 is SYDVKM. CDR3 sequence reads: CATRGHGYNSPLHF. Written as DNA, the CDR3 is TGTGCCACGCGGGGGCACGGGTATAATTCACCCCTCCACTTT.

This rearrangement joins TRBV7-2 to TRBJ2-1, with 12 nucleotides matching TRBD2. Unmatched junction bases numbered 11, after V lost 5 bases and J lost 15 bases. The length of the CDR3 is 14 residues. Looked up from germline, CDR1 is SGHTA and CDR2 is FQGNSA. CDR3 region: CASSDRSLAGGVFF. CDR3 DNA sequence: TGTGCCAGCAGCGACCGAAGCCTAGCGGGAGGGGTGTTCTTC.

This clonotype was seen a single time. CDR3 protein: CASSQELNEKLFF. The CDR3 DNA sequence: TGCGCCAGCAGCCAAGAACTTAATGAAAAACTGTTTTTT. The V and J genes are TRBV4-3 and TRBJ1-4; D remains unclear. CDR1 and CDR2 from the germline V gene are LGHNA and YSLEER. V was shortened by 0 bases and J by 4 bases, with 3 bases between the two germline ends. This CDR3 has 13 amino acids.

This chain joins TRBV20-1 and TRBJ1-3; D is possibly TRBD1 (5 bases). Trimming removed 3 bases at V and 8 bases at J, with 14 bases between. The CDR3 extends over 13 amino acids. The germline gives CDR1 DFQATT, CDR2 SNEGSKA (reference sequence). The CDR3 spells CSASPQGEDTIYF. The DNA for the CDR3 is TGCAGTGCTAGTCCTCAGGGAGAGGACACCATATATTTT.

A few counts support this clonotype. The chain joins TRBV5-4 to TRBJ2-1; 9 bases align to TRBD2. The CDR3 is 16 residues long. The germline V gene encodes CDR1 SGHNT and CDR2 YYREEE (reference sequence). The junction had 6 bases not matched to a gene; V was cut back by 2 bases and J by 3 bases. The CDR3 DNA follows: TGTGCCAGCAGCTTTCTAAGCGGGGGGCACTACAATGAGCAGTTCTTC. Its translation: CASSFLSGGHYNEQFF. Combining the CDR3 with reference TRBV5-4 and TRBJ2-1 gives the whole variable domain ETGVTQSPTHLIKTRGQQVTLRCSSQSGHNTVSWYQQALGQGPQFIFQYYREEENGRGNFPPRFSGLQFPNYSSELNVNALELDDSALYLCASSFLSGGHYNEQFFGPGTRLTVL.